This TCR beta chain stems from a study of cytomegalovirus exposure and HLA in healthy donors (dated 2017 in TCRdb). Some background on the complete study: In an earlier analysis of some 610 of the donors, around 290 Gb of sequence data and just under 120 million unique TCR beta sequences from about 179 million T cells were reported. Genome-wide SNP genotypes for about 65% of the 666 donors were used in a later genetic analysis, which treated that subset as a discovery cohort. Using immunosequencing, the study profiled T cell repertoires from some 670 subjects and related those repertoires to cytomegalovirus serostatus. To study patterns of TCR occurrence, a later analysis re-analyzed previously published TCR beta repertoires from hundreds of donors and added high-resolution HLA genotyping. The genetic ancestry cluster associated with self-reported Caucasian donors included 81% of the 398 genotyped donors. Roughly 300 gigabases of sequencing data and tens of millions of unique TCR sequences were included in an early release covering roughly 600 HLA-typed donors. Donor age, sex, ethnicity and CMV serostatus were collected together with the repertoire data. The study combined high-throughput TCR immunosequencing, statistical association of individual TCRs with disease status, and machine learning to predict cytomegalovirus infection status. Besides the first cohort of about 730 subjects, a separate validation cohort made up of 90 to 150 different subjects was used. The study was designed to test whether signatures of past pathogen exposure could be identified by cataloging public T cell receptors. To decide whether each TCR beta V gene segment behaved as functional or pseudogenic, an earlier analysis of 587 of the donors relied on high-throughput TCR beta sequencing. On average, around 240,000 unique TCR beta nucleotide sequences were sequenced per donor among a few hundred genotyped donors of the cohort, with about 19% of those sequences being non-productive. Both class I and class II loci were covered by HLA typing, at four-digit resolution. All discovery cohort repertoires had been generated using a single sequencing platform. A few DR-DQ haplotypes were treated as single units for association and clustering because of strong linkage in the cohort. Rather than drawing on any new phenotypic data, the later analysis identified candidate immune exposures from TCR beta sequences and the way those sequences occurred across donors. The number of donors typed differed by locus, with about 629-640 for A, B, C, DRB1 and DQB1, more than 500 for DQA1, 600 to 610 for DPA1, and some 440 for DPB1.

What the research found in general, with its limitations: Linkage disequilibrium might explain the correlated functional status among segregating V segments, but an unknown experimental factor could not be excluded. V-gene and J-gene trimming of TCR beta chains was associated with a missense DCLRE1C variant in a later genetic analysis, and the association was replicated in an independent cohort. A few of the identified cytomegalovirus-associated TCR beta chains were confirmed in vitro to be specific for cytomegalovirus antigens. In an earlier analysis of approximately 590 of the donors, most TCR beta V segments were observed in productive rearrangements about 87% or about 30% of the time, broadly matching IMGT annotations. A later analysis found that most CMV-associated TCR beta chains appeared HLA-restricted, with HLA associations seemingly driven largely by CMV exposure. A further reported finding was that TCR beta sequences accurately predicted the HLA-A and HLA-B alleles for most subjects in the first cohort. Because HLA typing was unavailable for some donors at each locus, only the typed subset was used in association tests. In a later analysis, the rate of TCR association differed among HLA loci, with DRB1 alleles having the most associated TCRs and HLA-C alleles having the fewest. In the study, some 160 TCR beta chains were listed as associated with cytomegalovirus. In this cohort, only TCR beta chains were sequenced, and detectable features were limited by the absence of alpha or paired-chain data. Assigning TCR associations to individual alleles was difficult when HLA alleles, especially DR and DQ, strongly co-occurred. Compared with the approximately 710-donor mean, donors in an Asian-associated ancestry cluster had fewer N-insertions in productive TCRs, according to a later genetic analysis. The authors suggested that the approach could potentially be generalized to other disease states and immunological phenotypes. The only immune exposure information available for the cohort was CMV serostatus. Most TCR sequences were observed very rarely across donors, whereas some public TCRs were present in many individuals. A group of highly shared sequence variants was considered likely to be a technical artifact of the sequencing pipeline. Because counts were too low, some 17 rarely observed V segments, including chromosome 9 orphons, were excluded from the earlier analysis of 587 of the donors. Roughly uniform sequencing depth across donors was assumed in presence/absence analyses, although this assumption may not hold. A later analysis found that HLA-associated TCR beta chains were more clonally expanded and had lower generation probabilities than equally common non-associated chains. At a false discovery rate of 0.05, a later analysis linked about 17,000 TCR beta sequences to specific HLA alleles. The classifier was reported to diagnose cytomegalovirus status with high specificity and sensitivity in both the original cohort and the validation cohort. In a later analysis, several top co-occurrence clusters were reported to appear linked to parvovirus B19, influenza, CMV and Epstein-Barr virus.

In total, approximately 690 healthy bone marrow donors made up the cohort. At the time of sampling, every cohort member was nominally healthy, though immune exposures that went unrecorded were likely present. The donor tested CMV seronegative, placing the donor among the 350 or so seronegative members of the cohort. Every donor gave a peripheral blood sample, and the peripheral blood mononuclear cells from that sample were used for TCR beta sequencing. The Qiagen DNeasy Blood Extraction Kit was used to extract genomic DNA from the blood cell samples. The library was generated by the immunoSEQ multiplex PCR assay. The multiplex PCR relied on a mix of 60 forward primers for TCR Vbeta segments and 13 reverse primers for TCR Jbeta segments. Amplification of the CDR3 region of rearranged TCR beta genes was performed with a multiplex PCR assay on genomic DNA. The Illumina HiSeq System was used to sequence the amplified TCR beta libraries as 87-base-pair reads. The study's own analysis went as follows. Across the 700 or so repertoires, a later analysis counted 80 million or so unique TCR beta chains, roughly 11 million of which were shared by at least two donors. A nearest-neighbor algorithm error-corrected the raw reads and collapsed the reads into unique sequences, merging closely related sequences to remove PCR and sequencing errors. V, D and J gene segments were assigned by aligning CDR3 sequences to IMGT reference sequences. Each retained sequence needed at least a six-nucleotide match to both a V gene segment and a J gene segment. Rearrangements were called productive when the CDR3 lacked stop codons and stayed in frame with V and J; all others were non-productive. CDR3 was defined according to IMGT convention as the region running from the second conserved V-encoded cysteine to the conserved J-encoded phenylalanine. Sequences without an unambiguous match to a single V gene segment were excluded from the earlier analysis of a few hundred of the donors. In an earlier analysis of roughly 500 of the donors, V segments were called functional above 56.7% productive rearrangements and were called segregating when the between-donor standard deviation exceeded 5%. A statistical classification framework was built for diagnosing cytomegalovirus status from the catalog of TCR beta chain sequences. In a later analysis, TCR nucleotide sequences were compared against IMGT/GENE-DB human TR gene sequences so that V and J genes could be assigned. The TCRdist pipeline was used in a later analysis to assign CDR3 sequences and most-parsimonious VDJ recombination scenarios. In a later analysis, each TCR beta chain was defined by its CDR3 amino acid sequence together with its V-gene family, and reads without a unique V-gene family were excluded. To address suspected cross-contamination and a sequencing artifact, a later analysis removed under 600 highly shared, low-generation-probability nucleotide sequences. A later analysis calculated a clonal expansion index for each public chain from normalized within-repertoire ranks of inferred template counts. In a later analysis, generation probabilities were computed using a VDJ recombination model fitted to out-of-frame rearrangements, and the results were checked against IGoR. A later analysis scored TCR-TCR, TCR-HLA and TCR-CMV co-occurrence with hypergeometric tests, applying a repertoire-size bias correction to TCR pairs. False discovery rates were estimated in a later analysis by permuting HLA or CMV assignments 20 times. A later analysis grouped co-occurring TCRs with DBSCAN, adding TCRdist sequence similarity when clustering within HLA-allele-positive subsets. For co-occurrence clustering, repertoires with fewer than 30,000 or more than 120,000 public chains were excluded, along with several repertoires with anomalous nucleotide sharing. TCRdb limited this immuneACCESS table to in-frame rearrangements with V and J called. A share of clones is missing; checked studies link under half to unresolved V genes, and the rest is unexplained. That table supplies the V and J calls and clone size; D and trimming were determined from the DNA. This sample is represented by under 200,000 clones; about 81% of them were singletons. The ten largest clones represent roughly 2% of the sample.

Comment on this clone: Its antigen specificity is not known. Base qualities were left out, and no much larger clone turns up one base away.

The receptor was isolated from a woman younger than 35 in good health and CMV-seronegative. Sequenced: PBMCs.

CDR3 sequence: CAIRGLAGAEDTQYF. The DNA reads as follows: TGTGCCATCAGAGGACTAGCGGGAGCTGAGGATACGCAGTATTTT. In this chain, TRBV10-3 is recombined with TRBJ2-3; 13 nucleotides in the junction match TRBD2. The germline V gene provides CDR1 ENHRY and CDR2 SYGVKD. The germline V end is reduced by 6 bases and the J end by 6 bases; junction bases left unmatched: 6. The CDR3, from cysteine to phenylalanine, totals 15 residues. Of all the DNA, just the CDR3 is kept, 45 bases in frame from base 1.